This T cell receptor (beta chain) was observed in a study of shared clonotypes between healthy human individuals. CDR3 length: 12 residues. V was cut by 7 bases and J by 5 bases, with 12 bases left in between. Germline V gene sequence: CDR1 SNHLY, CDR2 FYNNEI. Every subset had its genomic DNA shared out evenly among several immunoSEQ plates. The repertoire was sequenced with immunoSEQ multiplex PCR; TCRdb's copy has only in-frame clones and lacks some. The table includes around 1.6 million clones, 95% to 99% detected once. The sample comprised naive CD4+ T cells sorted from blood. Subset specified: CD45RA+ positively selected. The clonotype originates from a man aged 25-45 years in good health. The V gene is TRBV2, the J gene TRBJ2-7; D remains unclear. In nucleotides, the CDR3 is TGTGCCAGCAAAATTCTGGGCGACGAGCAGTACTTC. The encoded protein is CASKILGDEQYF.